The rows below give T cell receptor beta chains drawn from one sample of a study of blood T cell repertoires in COVID-19. Sequencing was performed with immunoSEQ multiplex PCR; in TCRdb, only in-frame clones are kept and a portion is missing. The sample carries about 230,000 clones, over 65% recorded once. The sample comprised peripheral blood. The origin of the receptors is a woman aged 70 to 79 with active or convalescent COVID-19. The CDR3 runs from the conserved cysteine through the conserved F or W. The order of the fields is J gene, V gene, D gene, clone size, CDR3 DNA, CDR3 protein. A D gene is named only where the DNA matches it firmly. Only some rows state a clone size, as once, few, many or a class for expanded clones.

>TRBJ2-6|TRBV28|-|-
TGTGCCATAAGGCAGGGGGGTTCTGGGGCCAACGTCCTGACTTTC
CAIRQGGSGANVLTF
>TRBJ1-1|TRBV5-1|TRBD1|-
TGCGCCAGCAGGTCTGGACAGGGGGAAAACACTGAAGCTTTCTTT
CASRSGQGENTEAFF
>TRBJ2-1|TRBV25-1|TRBD2|-
TGTGCCAGCAGTGAATATAGCGGGGGGAACAATGAGCAGTTCTTC
CASSEYSGGNNEQFF
>TRBJ2-7|TRBV10-1|TRBD2|-
TGCGCCAGCAGTGCGGGCGGGAGGGCCTACGAGCAGTACTTC
CASSAGGRAYEQYF
>TRBJ1-1|TRBV2|-|-
TGTGCCAGCATTGCACAGGCGTATGCCGAAGCTTTCTTT
CASIAQAYAEAFF
>TRBJ1-4|TRBV4-1|TRBD1|few
TGCGCCAGCAGGGACCTCGGGACAGATAATGAAAAACTGTTTTTT
CASRDLGTDNEKLFF
>TRBJ1-1|TRBV10-3|TRBD1|-
TGTGCCATCAGACAGGGGTTGAACACTGAAGCTTTCTTT
CAIRQGLNTEAFF
>TRBJ1-5|TRBV18|TRBD1|-
TGTGCCAGCTCGTTCCACAGGGGTTTGAACAATCAGCCCCAGCATTTT
CASSFHRGLNNQPQHF
>TRBJ2-7|TRBV28|-|-
TGTGCCAGCAGTTTACCCCCTTGGAGGGAGCACTACTACGAGCAGTACTTC
CASSLPPWREHYYEQYF
>TRBJ1-5|TRBV6-5|-|-
TGTGCCAGCAGGAGGGGGGGCGCCGATCAGCCCCAGCATTTT
CASRRGGADQPQHF
>TRBJ1-2|TRBV6-4|-|-
TGTGCCAGCACTAGTGAATCGGGACAAGGGATCTATGGCTACACCTTC
CASTSESGQGIYGYTF
>TRBJ2-3|TRBV25-1|TRBD1|-
TGTGCCAGCACCCCACAGGGGAGAGAAGATACGCAGTATTTT
CASTPQGREDTQYF
>TRBJ2-5|TRBV28|-|-
TGTGCCAGCCGTTCCGGGGAGGTCCAAGAGACCCAGTACTTC
CASRSGEVQETQYF
>TRBJ1-1|TRBV15|-|-
TGTGCCACCAGCAGAGATCCTGCGATGAACACTGAAGCTTTCTTT
CATSRDPAMNTEAFF
>TRBJ2-5|TRBV5-1|TRBD2|-
TGCGCCAGCAGCTACGCTAGCGGCAGCCAAGAGACCCAGTACTTC
CASSYASGSQETQYF
>TRBJ1-1|TRBV7-8|-|-
TGTGCCAGCAGCCCGCTTTCTAAGTCTCCCACTGAAGCTTTCTTT
CASSPLSKSPTEAFF
>TRBJ1-2|TRBV7-8|-|-
TGTGCCAGCAGCTTAGCGACCGAGGCGCGCTATGGCTACACCTTC
CASSLATEARYGYTF
>TRBJ2-7|TRBV18|-|-
TGTGCCAGCTCGCAGATCTCCTACGAGCAGTACTTC
CASSQISYEQYF
>TRBJ1-1|TRBV30|-|-
TGTGCCTGGACTATTGGGAACACTGAAGCTTTCTTT
CAWTIGNTEAFF
>TRBJ1-5|TRBV28|-|once
TGTGCCAGCAGCCTAGGTAATCAGCCCCAGCATTTT
CASSLGNQPQHF
>TRBJ2-5|TRBV12-3/TRBV12-4|-|-
TGTGCCAGCAGGGTGCCGGGAGAAGAGACCCAGTACTTC
CASRVPGEETQYF
>TRBJ2-7|TRBV27|-|-
TGTGCCAGCAGTTTTCGGCGGGGCGGTTACGAGCAGTACTTC
CASSFRRGGYEQYF
>TRBJ2-3|TRBV3-1/TRBV3-2|TRBD2|-
TGTGCCAGCAGCGTCGCTAGCGGGGGGCCAACAGATACGCAGTATTTT
CASSVASGGPTDTQYF
>TRBJ2-3|TRBV19|-|-
TGTGCCAGTAGCCCCCGGACTAGCACAGATACGCAGTATTTT
CASSPRTSTDTQYF
>TRBJ1-1|TRBV5-4|-|-
TGTGCCAGCAGCTTGGGCGGGAACACTGAAGCTTTCTTT
CASSLGGNTEAFF
>TRBJ2-3|TRBV9|-|-
TGTGCCAGCAGCCCCTTAATAGAAGATACGCAGTATTTT
CASSPLIEDTQYF
>TRBJ2-7|TRBV24-1|TRBD1|-
TGTGCCACCTCGGGGGACAGGGGGTACGAGCAGTACTTC
CATSGDRGYEQYF
>TRBJ2-7|TRBV19|TRBD1|once
TGTGCCAGTAGTGACAGGGGGCGAGAGCAGTACTTC
CASSDRGREQYF
>TRBJ2-5|TRBV9|-|-
TGTGCCAGCAGCGTAGGGGTGGGAGGCCGGAAACAAGAGACCCAGTACTTC
CASSVGVGGRKQETQYF
>TRBJ1-3|TRBV12-3/TRBV12-4|-|-
TGTGCCAGCAGTCAGACAGCCGGAAACACCATATATTTT
CASSQTAGNTIYF
>TRBJ1-3|TRBV10-3|-|-
TGTGCCTCTAGGGCCGGAAAGGGGGGAAACACCATATATTTT
CASRAGKGGNTIYF
>TRBJ1-1|TRBV28|TRBD1|-
TGTGCCAGCAGCTTTACGAAGACAGGGAGCAGTGAAGCTTTCTTT
CASSFTKTGSSEAFF
>TRBJ2-1|TRBV6-5|TRBD2|-
TGTGCCAGCAGTTACGGACTAGCGGGGGCGACTGAGCAGTTCTTC
CASSYGLAGATEQFF
>TRBJ2-3|TRBV18|TRBD1|many
TGTGCCAGCTCATACGGGACAGGGACAGATACGCAGTATTTT
CASSYGTGTDTQYF
>TRBJ1-3|TRBV11-2|TRBD1|-
TGTGCCAGCAGCCTAGTCGGCAGGGGGCTTAGAAACACCATATATTTT
CASSLVGRGLRNTIYF
>TRBJ2-1|TRBV7-9|-|-
TGTGCCAGCAGCTCCCCAACCCTATTAGCGGCGAGCAACTACAATGAGCAGTTCTTC
CASSSPTLLAASNYNEQFF
>TRBJ2-1|TRBV2|TRBD2|-
TGTGCCAGCATAGCGGGAGGGGCCTACAATGAGCAGTTCTTC
CASIAGGAYNEQFF